The 7 T cell receptor beta chains presented below share a single source sample, sequenced in a study of vaccination effects on CD4 cells after COVID-19. These receptors' targets are unknown. Pools of viral peptides were used by the ViraFEST assay to expand antigen-specific CD4+ T cells ahead of sequencing. At the end of about 10 days of culture, CD4+ T cells were isolated. Assay used: immunoSEQ multiplex PCR; TCRdb lists only in-frame clones, some missing. The profile shows around 79,000 clones, approximately 74% of them singletons. Sequenced here: CD4+ T cells from PBMCs cultured with HCoV-229E spike peptides, sampled before COVID-19 vaccination. The source is a human donor who received a COVID-19 vaccine.

This rearrangement joins TRBV2 to TRBJ2-5, with 7 bases that match TRBD1. Looked up from germline, CDR1 is SNHLY and CDR2 is FYNNEI. V dropped 6 bases and J dropped 2; count of bases not matched to a gene: 3. The CDR3 loop spans 13 amino acids. CDR3: CASRSQGQETQYF. The DNA for the CDR3 is TGTGCCAGCAGGTCACAGGGGCAAGAGACCCAGTACTTC.

The chain has TRBV6-5 and TRBJ1-2; D possibly corresponds to TRBD1 (5 bases). CDR1 MNHEY and CDR2 SVGAGI come from the germline V gene. Trimming left V 5 bases short and J 4 bases short, with 17 bases between. CDR3 length: 15 amino acids. CDR3 sequence: CASSRQVWGGYGYTF. As DNA, the CDR3 is TGTGCCAGCAGTCGTCAGGTGTGGGGGGGCTATGGCTACACCTTC.

The gene calls are TRBV24-1 and TRBJ2-3; perhaps TRBD2 as D (5 bases). Germline CDR1 is KGHDR and CDR2 is SFDVKD. The CDR3 has 13 residues. V lost 9 bases and J lost 1, with 10 bases in between. The CDR3 sequence: CATAPGGTDTQYF. The DNA of the CDR3 is TGTGCCACCGCCCCCGGGGGCACAGATACGCAGTATTTT.

The chain is built from TRBV29-1 and TRBJ1-4; D perhaps matches TRBD1 (6 bases). The germline CDR1 and CDR2 sequences are SQVTM and ANQGSEA. Deletions cut 7 bases from V and 8 bases from J, with 17 bases between. The CDR3 length is 13 residues. The CDR3 spells CSGGTTPREKLFF. The CDR3 DNA reads TGCAGCGGTGGGACAACACCCCGAGAAAAACTGTTTTTT. The full variable domain, rest sourced from reference TRBV29-1 and TRBJ1-4, is SAVISQKPSRDICQRGTSLTIQCQVDSQVTMMFWYRQQPGQSLTLIATANQGSEATYESGFVIDKFPISRPNLTFSTLTVSNMSPEDSSIYLCSGGTTPREKLFFGSGTQLSVL.

V usage is TRBV18 and J usage is TRBJ2-1, with 10 bases aligning to TRBD2. Germline V gene lookup returns CDR1 KGHSH and CDR2 LQKENI. The CDR3 sequence is 16 residues long. V dropped 5 bases and J dropped 9; count of bases not matched to a gene: 13. CDR3 residues: CASSSLPSGGVGEQFF. The CDR3, as DNA: TGTGCCAGCTCATCCCTCCCAAGCGGGGGGGTCGGTGAGCAGTTCTTC.

This chain connects TRBV7-2 to TRBJ2-1; the D is unclear. V gave up 7 bases and J gave up 4 bases, with 14 bases separating them. Germline lookup yields CDR1 SGHTA and CDR2 FQGNSA. This CDR3 has 14 residues. CDR3 DNA: TGTGCCAGCACCCCGAACACCTTTTACAATGAGCAGTTCTTC. It is translated as CASTPNTFYNEQFF.

The rearrangement joins TRBV4-1 to TRBJ1-3; TRBD1 is a possible D gene (5 bases). The length of the CDR3 is 15 residues. V lost 0 bases and J lost 3, with 9 bases in between. The germline V gene has CDR1 MGHRA and CDR2 YSYEKL. In DNA, the CDR3 is TGCGCCAGCAGCCAAGAGAGGGGCATTGGAAACACCATATATTTT. Protein sequence: CASSQERGIGNTIYF.